A single sample gave rise to the 25 T cell receptor beta chains below, sequenced in a study of cytomegalovirus exposure and HLA in healthy donors. The PCR had 60 Vbeta and 13 Jbeta primers. Sequencing used immunoSEQ multiplex PCR; TCRdb keeps in-frame clones, though not all of them. The sample holds about 160,000 clones, approximately 81% seen once. Source material: PBMCs. All receptors come from a man aged 18 to 29 in good health and CMV-seronegative.

This clone was counted once. The chain uses TRBV5-1 and TRBJ2-7; TRBD2 agrees at 7 bases. Germline CDR1 and CDR2: SGHRS and YFSETQ. The CDR3 covers 13 residues. V shed 4 bases, J shed 7 bases, and the junction held 8 bases outside the gene matches. The chain's CDR3 is CASSPGTMGEQYF. CDR3 in DNA: TGCGCCAGCAGCCCCGGGACTATGGGGGAGCAGTACTTC.

The chain uses TRBV7-9 and TRBJ2-7; maybe TRBD1 (6 bases). This CDR3 has 15 amino acids. V was clipped by 5 bases and J by 4 bases, with 18 bases between them. The V gene's germline CDR1 is SEHNR and CDR2 FQNEAQ (reference sequence). The CDR3 DNA follows: TGTGCCAGCAGCCCAACTGGACAGCAGCCTTACGAGCAGTACTTC. Residues: CASSPTGQQPYEQYF.

The rearrangement uses TRBV4-3 and TRBJ1-1; D is uncertain. V was cut by 8 bases and J by 2 bases, with 21 bases left in between. The length of the CDR3 is 16 residues. Per the germline V gene, CDR1 is LGHNA and CDR2 is YSLEER. The CDR3 protein is CASALSATTYNTEAFF. The CDR3 nucleotides read TGCGCCAGCGCTCTGAGTGCAACCACTTATAACACTGAAGCTTTCTTT.

The chain is built from TRBV4-1 and TRBJ2-1; D is perhaps TRBD2 (5 bases). V was clipped by 0 bases and J by 6 bases, with 9 bases between them. Germline CDR1 MGHRA, CDR2 YSYEKL. There are 14 residues in the CDR3. This CDR3 is CASSQDYEGNEQFF. CDR3 sequence (DNA): TGCGCCAGCAGCCAAGATTACGAGGGCAATGAGCAGTTCTTC.

The rearrangement joins TRBV6-5 to TRBJ2-7, with 8 bases that match TRBD2. This CDR3 comprises 16 residues. V dropped 2 bases and J dropped 4; count of bases not matched to a gene: 10. Germline CDR1 is MNHEY and CDR2 is SVGAGI. DNA of the CDR3: TGTGCCAGCAGTTACCCAGGCATTAGCGGGATGTACGAGCAGTACTTC. Encoded protein: CASSYPGISGMYEQYF.

This chain uses TRBV5-1 with TRBJ2-1; D is possibly TRBD2 (5 bases). Trimming left V 5 bases short and J 7 bases short, with 10 bases between. CDR1 and CDR2 (germline): SGHRS, YFSETQ. There are 12 residues in the CDR3. Written as DNA, the CDR3 is TGCGCCAGCAGAGAGGGCCCGAATGAGCAGTTCTTC. This gives the protein CASREGPNEQFF.

This rearrangement joins TRBV10-3 to TRBJ1-1, with D unresolved. V shed 3 bases and J shed 1 base, with 9 bases lying between them. Germline V gene sequence: CDR1 ENHRY, CDR2 SYGVKD. This CDR3 region has 14 residues. CDR3: CAISDGLANTEAFF. CDR3 nucleotide sequence: TGTGCCATCAGTGATGGACTCGCGAACACTGAAGCTTTCTTT.

V and J are TRBV5-6 and TRBJ1-1; TRBD1 matches 7 bases. Germline V gives CDR1 SGHDT, CDR2 YYEEEE. With 2 bases clipped from V and 0 bases from J, the junction kept 4 bases outside the gene matches. This CDR3 comprises 15 residues. The CDR3 loop reads CASSLMDRMNTEAFF. In DNA, the CDR3 is TGTGCCAGCAGCTTAATGGACAGGATGAACACTGAAGCTTTCTTT.

The rearrangement joins TRBV4-1 to TRBJ2-5; D unclear. Trimming removed 2 bases at V and 5 bases at J, with 9 bases between. Per germline, CDR1 MGHRA and CDR2 YSYEKL. The CDR3 runs 13 residues. This CDR3 is CASSQWQKETQYF. As DNA, the CDR3 is TGCGCCAGCAGCCAATGGCAGAAGGAGACCCAGTACTTC.

This chain joins TRBV7-4 and TRBJ2-4, with no clear D. There are 13 residues in the CDR3. Trimming removed 3 bases at V and 3 bases at J, with 6 bases between. Germline V gene data show CDR1 as SGHVT and CDR2 as SQSDAQ. The CDR3: CASSLVGKNIQYF. CDR3 sequence (DNA): TGTGCCAGCAGCTTGGTCGGCAAAAACATTCAGTACTTC. Based on the CDR3 plus reference TRBV7-4 and TRBJ2-4, the full variable domain is GAGVSQSPRYKVAKRGRDVALRCDSISGHVTLYWYRQTLGQGSEVLTYSQSDAQRDKSGRPSGRFSAERPERSVSTLKIQRTEQGDSAVYLCASSLVGKNIQYFGAGTRLSVL.

This clone was seen only a few times. CDR3 coding DNA: TGCGCCAGCAGCCGGAGGGGGTCGAGGGACAGTGAGCAGTTCTTC. Its protein product is CASSRRGSRDSEQFF. The chain couples TRBV5-1 to TRBJ2-1, with a weak D call TRBD1 (7 bases). The germline V gene encodes CDR1 SGHRS and CDR2 YFSETQ. CDR3 length: 15 residues. V lost 4 bases and J lost 9, with 20 bases in between. Supplemented by reference TRBV5-1 and TRBJ2-1, the full variable domain reads KAGVTQTPRYLIKTRGQQVTLSCSPISGHRSVSWYQQTPGQGLQFLFEYFSETQRNKGNFPGRFSGRQFSNSRSEMNVSTLELGDSALYLCASSRRGSRDSEQFFGPGTRLTVL.

The sample holds a few counts of this clone. The chain is built from TRBV7-9 and TRBJ1-4; no clear D gene. The germline CDR1 and CDR2 sequences are SEHNR and FQNEAQ (reference sequence). The CDR3 consists of 16 residues. The V and J ends lost 0 bases and 3 bases respectively, with 11 bases between them. Here the CDR3 reads CASSLARKEANEKLFF. The CDR3, as DNA: TGTGCCAGCAGCTTAGCGCGTAAGGAGGCTAATGAAAAACTGTTTTTT.

This sequence joins TRBV7-2 and TRBJ2-1; tentatively, D is TRBD1 (6 bases). The CDR3 totals 14 residues. V gave up 1 base and J gave up 4 bases, with 8 bases separating them. Germline CDR1 and CDR2: SGHTA and FQGNSA. The chain's CDR3 is CASSLGTVYNEQFF. CDR3 DNA: TGTGCCAGCAGCTTAGGGACAGTATACAATGAGCAGTTCTTC.

As for this clone: Relative to the germline gene, one junction end is altered; a read error may explain this. The V and J genes are TRBV7-7 and TRBJ2-7, with D unresolved. The CDR3 has 13 residues. Germline V gives CDR1 SSHAT, CDR2 FNYEAQ (reference sequence). CDR3 coding DNA: TGTGCTAGCAGCTTACAAAACTCCTACGAGCAGTACTTC. This gives the protein CASSLQNSYEQYF.

The V gene is TRBV6-5, the J gene TRBJ2-5, with D perhaps matching TRBD2 (5 bases). CDR1 is MNHEY and CDR2 is SVGAGI in the germline V gene. Between the trimmed V and J ends, which lost 0 bases and 5 bases, there was a span of 13 bases. The CDR3 has 15 amino acids. DNA for the CDR3: TGTGCCAGCAGTTACTCTGCCCAGTCGGGGGAGACCCAGTACTTC. Translation: CASSYSAQSGETQYF.

V gene TRBV6-5 combines with J gene TRBJ2-3, with TRBD2 matching over 8 bases. The germline V gene has CDR1 MNHEY and CDR2 SVGAGI. The CDR3 has 14 residues. With V trimmed by 5 bases and J by 0 bases, 1 base remained unmatched. This chain's CDR3 is CASSRGGSTDTQYF. The CDR3 region has the DNA TGTGCCAGCAGTCGGGGGGGGAGCACAGATACGCAGTATTTT.

The rearrangement uses TRBV19 and TRBJ1-5; D gene ambiguous. The V gene lost 0 bases and the J gene lost 6 bases, with 9 bases spanning the gap. The CDR3 spans 14 residues. Germline V gene data show CDR1 as LNHDA and CDR2 as SQIVND (reference sequence). The CDR3 bases are TGTGCCAGTAGTATAGATTATGGCGGTCAGCCCCAGCATTTT. It translates to CASSIDYGGQPQHF.

The chain joins TRBV15 to TRBJ1-4; D uncertain. V gave up 0 bases and J gave up 5 bases, with 13 bases separating them. This CDR3 is built from 16 residues. Per germline, CDR1 LNHNV and CDR2 YYDKDF (reference sequence). The chain's CDR3 is CATSREGWGANEKLFF. CDR3 coding DNA: TGTGCCACCAGCAGAGAGGGGTGGGGAGCAAATGAAAAACTGTTTTTT.

The count of this clone is one. V is TRBV7-6 and J is TRBJ2-7; D possibly corresponds to TRBD1 (5 bases). Trimming cost V 0 bases and J 7 bases, with 10 bases left between them. Germline lookup yields CDR1 SGHVS and CDR2 FNYEAQ. The CDR3 totals 13 residues. Written as DNA, the CDR3 is TGTGCCAGCAGCTTAGCGACCCCAGGGGAGCAGTACTTC. Amino acids: CASSLATPGEQYF.

V usage is TRBV15 and J usage is TRBJ2-5; 8 positions match TRBD1. The CDR3 sequence is 15 residues long. Germline CDR1 reads LNHNV; CDR2 reads YYDKDF (reference sequence). The V and J ends lost 4 bases and 1 base, in that order; junction bases with no gene match: 5. The CDR3 DNA sequence: TGTGCCACCAGCAACGACAGGGGACCCCAAGAGACCCAGTACTTC. Translation: CATSNDRGPQETQYF.

The V call is TRBV18, the J call TRBJ2-7; 8 positions match TRBD2. Germline loops: CDR1 KGHSH, CDR2 LQKENI. The CDR3 has 15 amino acids. Unmatched junction bases numbered 4, after V lost 1 base and J lost 2 bases. CDR3 region: CASSPRTSGTYEQYF. Here the CDR3 DNA reads TGTGCCAGCTCACCACGTACTAGCGGAACCTACGAGCAGTACTTC. The whole variable domain, filled in from reference TRBV18 and TRBJ2-7, reads NAGVMQNPRHLVRRRGQEARLRCSPMKGHSHVYWYRQLPEEGLKFMVYLQKENIIDESGMPKERFSAEFPKEGPSILRIQQVVRGDSAAYFCASSPRTSGTYEQYFGPGTRLTVT.

J is TRBJ1-2 and V is TRBV7-3; a weak D match, TRBD1 (6 bases). The ends were cut back, 5 bases at V and 4 bases at J, with 14 bases in the middle. Germline V gene lookup returns CDR1 SGHTA and CDR2 FQGTGA. This CDR3 is built from 14 residues. The CDR3 DNA sequence: TGTGCCAGCAGCCCTGGGGGCAGCTCCTATGGCTACACCTTC. It codes for CASSPGGSSYGYTF.

V is TRBV7-8 and J is TRBJ1-2; 7 nucleotides agree with TRBD1. CDR3 length equals 19 residues. J was trimmed by 2 bases and V by 3 bases; bases with no gene match: 18. In germline, CDR1 is SGHVS, CDR2 FQNEAQ. CDR3 amino acids: CASSLGGKGAQSSNYGYTF. The CDR3 nucleotides read TGTGCCAGCAGCTTGGGGGGTAAGGGGGCCCAGTCCTCGAACTATGGCTACACCTTC. The full variable domain, rest sourced from reference TRBV7-8 and TRBJ1-2, is GAGVSQSPRYKVAKRGQDVALRCDPISGHVSLFWYQQALGQGPEFLTYFQNEAQLDKSGLPSDRFFAERPEGSVSTLKIQRTQQEDSAVYLCASSLGGKGAQSSNYGYTFGSGTRLTVV.

This chain joins TRBV7-8 and TRBJ2-2, with 15 positions matching TRBD2. This CDR3 spans 19 amino acids. J lost 0 bases, V lost 0 bases, and 2 bases had no gene match. Germline V gene data show CDR1 as SGHVS and CDR2 as FQNEAQ. The CDR3 sequence: CASSLAGLAGGTNTGELFF. CDR3 DNA sequence: TGTGCCAGCAGCTTAGCGGGACTAGCGGGGGGCACGAACACCGGGGAGCTGTTTTTT. Full variable domain (missing parts from reference TRBV7-8 and TRBJ2-2): GAGVSQSPRYKVAKRGQDVALRCDPISGHVSLFWYQQALGQGPEFLTYFQNEAQLDKSGLPSDRFFAERPEGSVSTLKIQRTQQEDSAVYLCASSLAGLAGGTNTGELFFGEGSRLTVL.

This chain connects TRBV7-9 to TRBJ1-5, with TRBD1 matching over 8 bases. Germline lookup yields CDR1 SEHNR and CDR2 FQNEAQ (reference sequence). CDR3 length equals 14 residues. Trimming took 5 bases from V and 6 from J; bases not matched to a gene: 6. The CDR3: CASSHAGGSQPQHF. CDR3 sequence (DNA): TGTGCCAGCAGCCATGCAGGGGGCAGTCAGCCCCAGCATTTT.